The next 6 T cell receptor beta chains were all read from a single sample in a study of blood T cells in healthy people across ages (dated by TCRdb to between 2014 and 2017). Libraries were built with 5' RACE. A second roughly 6 to 12 cycle PCR used a sample-barcoded 5' primer and a J-beta primer mix. TCRdb ran its own pipeline on the public reads, namely fastp trimming at Q25 and MiXCR clone calling, and kept in-frame beta chains. CDR3 protein sequences are deduplicated, and each keeps its most common genes and DNA. Recorded for this sample are around 1,900,000 distinct CDR3 sequences; 39% of them occurred a single time. Under 25% of the sample is in the top ten clones. Sample: blood. The receptors shown here come from a human donor in good health.

This clonotype turned up a few times. V is TRBV12-3 or TRBV12-4 and J is TRBJ2-3; 8 nucleotides match TRBD1. With 5 bases clipped from V and 3 bases from J, the junction kept 7 bases outside the gene matches. The CDR3 consists of 15 residues. The CDR3 DNA reads as TGTGCCAGCAGTACCGACAGGGGTAGTACAGATACGCAGTATTTT. Its protein is CASSTDRGSTDTQYF.

This clonotype came up a few times. V and J are TRBV7-2 and TRBJ2-5; D is possibly TRBD2 (5 bases). The CDR3 spans 15 residues. The V and J ends lost 4 bases and 2 bases respectively, with 14 bases between them. Germline CDR1 reads SGHTA; CDR2 reads FQGNSA. The CDR3 loop is CASSWAPSGQETQYF. CDR3 nucleotides: TGTGCCAGCAGCTGGGCCCCGTCGGGGCAAGAGACCCAGTACTTC.

The chain is built from TRBV19 and TRBJ1-5; 12 positions match TRBD1. From germline, CDR1 is LNHDA and CDR2 SQIVND (reference sequence). V trimming: 7 bases; J trimming: 2 bases; junction bases outside the gene matches: 9. The length of the CDR3 is 17 residues. Written as DNA, the CDR3 is TGTGCCAGTAAACAACCGGGACAGGGGGCGGGCAATCAGCCCCAGCATTTT. Translated, it gives CASKQPGQGAGNQPQHF.

The V call is TRBV20-1, the J call TRBJ1-6, with D unresolved. V lost 3 bases and J 7 bases, leaving 10 bases between the germline ends. Germline CDR1 DFQATT, CDR2 SNEGSKA (reference sequence). The CDR3 is 13 amino acids. CDR3 coding DNA: TGCAGTGCTAGGTTGGAGGGCAATTCACCCCTCCACTTT. Amino acids: CSARLEGNSPLHF.

The chain joins TRBV28 to TRBJ1-2; D possibly corresponds to TRBD1 (6 bases). Trimming left V 11 bases short and J 5 bases short, with 24 bases between. Per germline, CDR1 MDHEN and CDR2 SYDVKM. The CDR3 contains 15 residues. This chain's CDR3 is CAAMSTGGAGYGYTF. The DNA for the CDR3 is TGTGCCGCAATGAGTACGGGGGGCGCAGGATATGGCTACACCTTC.

As regards this clonotype: At one end the junction does not follow the germline gene, possibly because of a read error. The chain couples TRBV12-3 or TRBV12-4 to TRBJ2-3, with a tentative D call TRBD2 (5 bases). This CDR3 is built from 15 residues. CDR3 protein: CASSLGRVRTDAQYF. The CDR3, as DNA: TGTGCCAGCAGTTTAGGGCGGGTTCGCACAGATGCGCAGTATTTT.